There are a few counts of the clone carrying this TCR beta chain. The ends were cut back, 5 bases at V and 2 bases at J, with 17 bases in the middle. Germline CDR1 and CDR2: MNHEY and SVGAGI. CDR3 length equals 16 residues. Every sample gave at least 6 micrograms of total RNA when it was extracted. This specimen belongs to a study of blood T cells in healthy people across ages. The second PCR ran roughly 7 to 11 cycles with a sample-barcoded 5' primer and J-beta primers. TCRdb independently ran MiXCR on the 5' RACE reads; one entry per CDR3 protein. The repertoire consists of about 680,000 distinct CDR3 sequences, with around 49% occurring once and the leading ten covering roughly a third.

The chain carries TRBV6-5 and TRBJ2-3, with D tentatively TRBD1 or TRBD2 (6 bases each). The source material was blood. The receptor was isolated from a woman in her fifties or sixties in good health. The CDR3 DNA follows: TGTGCCAGCAGTCCCCGGGGGCAGGGATTCACAGATACGCAGTATTTT. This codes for CASSPRGQGFTDTQYF.